This TCR beta chain was documented in a study of shared clonotypes between healthy human individuals. CD8 cells classed as naive were CD45RO-negative and positively selected for CCR7, excluding terminally differentiated effector memory CD45RA+ cells. Genomic DNA from each subset was divided evenly over several immunoSEQ plates. Data came from immunoSEQ multiplex PCR; TCRdb stores just in-frame clones and leaves some out. This table has around 550,000 clones, approximately 96% appearing once. Regarding this clone: The antigen is unknown.

Overall study findings and caveats: When naive CD4 clonotypes were compared across a handful of donors, 4% to 6.5% were shared.

Germline-derived CDR1 and CDR2 are SGHAT and FQNNGV. The V gene end was trimmed by 3 bases and the J gene end by 3 bases; junction bases not matched to a gene: 2. The CDR3 runs 14 residues. What was sequenced was naive CD8+ T cells sorted from blood. V gene TRBV11-2 combines with J gene TRBJ2-5, with 9 bases identical to TRBD1. This TCR was recovered from a woman aged 25-40 years in good health. The CDR3 here is CASSLRDREETQYF. The CDR3, as DNA: TGTGCCAGCAGCTTGAGGGACAGGGAAGAGACCCAGTACTTC. The full variable domain, with the rest looked up from reference TRBV11-2 and TRBJ2-5, is EAGVAQSPRYKIIEKRQSVAFWCNPISGHATLYWYQQILGQGPKLLIQFQNNGVVDDSQLPKDRFSAERLKGVDSTLKIQPAKLEDSAVYLCASSLRDREETQYFGPGTRLLVL.